This passage covers 9 T cell receptor beta chains from one sample sequenced in a study of radiation and T cells in renal cell carcinoma. Noted time point: blood 2 weeks post-SBRT. The treatment was: 15 Gy SBRT to primary tumor, nephrectomy 4 weeks later. The data were produced by immunoSEQ multiplex PCR, yet TCRdb's version contains in-frame clones alone and is incomplete. The data contain 150,000 to 190,000 clones, roughly 90% of them seen just once; the ten biggest clones take up approximately 12%. The input for sequencing was blood, taken from a patient whose treatment included radiotherapy and nephrectomy. The receptor set was obtained from a woman between 50 and 59 years old with renal cell carcinoma.

The chain joins TRBV5-4 to TRBJ2-1; D may be TRBD2 (6 bases). The CDR3 has 15 residues. The V gene lost 0 bases and the J gene lost 3 bases, with 10 bases spanning the gap. CDR1 SGHNT and CDR2 YYREEE come from the germline V gene (reference sequence). CDR3 DNA: TGTGCCAGCAGCTTGGATGCGGGGAGCTACAATGAGCAGTTCTTC. This codes for CASSLDAGSYNEQFF.

The rearrangement joins TRBV14 to TRBJ2-1; 10 bases map to TRBD1. The germline V gene encodes CDR1 SGHDN and CDR2 FVKESK. Trimming cost V 1 base and J 7 bases; bases outside gene matches: 10. The CDR3 spans 17 residues. This CDR3 is CASSQAYMDRGRNEQFF. The CDR3 DNA reads TGTGCCAGCAGCCAAGCGTACATGGACAGGGGGAGAAATGAGCAGTTCTTC.

This chain joins TRBV30 and TRBJ1-4, with D tentatively TRBD1 (5 bases). Germline V CDR1 and CDR2: GTSNPN, SVGIG (reference sequence). Trimming left V 4 bases short and J 7 bases short, with 16 bases between. This CDR3 spans 14 amino acids. CDR3 nucleotide sequence: TGTGCCTGGAAAAGCTGGGGGTCGGCTGAAAAACTGTTTTTT. Translation: CAWKSWGSAEKLFF.

The chain links TRBV10-3 to TRBJ2-3; a weak D match, TRBD2 (5 bases). The germline CDR1 and CDR2 sequences are ENHRY and SYGVKD. V lost 6 bases to trimming and J lost 5 bases, with 12 bases between them. This CDR3 is built from 13 residues. The CDR3 here is CAIRPGSEDTQYF. The DNA for the CDR3 is TGTGCCATCAGGCCTGGGAGCGAAGATACGCAGTATTTT.

This clone was observed a few times. This sequence joins TRBV7-9 and TRBJ1-1; 9 positions match TRBD1. Germline assignment: CDR1 SEHNR and CDR2 FQNEAQ (reference sequence). CDR3 length: 16 residues. V lost 4 bases to trimming and J lost 3 bases; unmatched junction nucleotides: 9. The CDR3 DNA sequence: TGTGCCAGCAGCTCAGACCCGGGACAGGGCTACACTGAAGCTTTCTTT. Amino acid sequence: CASSSDPGQGYTEAFF. Using reference TRBV7-9 and TRBJ1-1 for the parts outside the CDR3, the full variable domain is DTGVSQNPRHKITKRGQNVTFRCDPISEHNRLYWYRQTLGQGPEFLTYFQNEAQLEKSRLLSDRFSAERPKGSFSTLEIQRTEQGDSAMYLCASSSDPGQGYTEAFFGQGTRLTVV.

The V call is TRBV19, the J call TRBJ1-6; D unclear. The V gene's germline CDR1 is LNHDA and CDR2 SQIVND (reference sequence). The CDR3 has 14 amino acids. Trimming removed 6 bases from V and 7 bases from J, with 13 bases in between. Here the CDR3 reads CASRAATLNSPLHF. The CDR3, as DNA: TGTGCCAGTAGAGCCGCGACACTGAATTCACCCCTCCACTTT.

This chain links TRBV5-1 with TRBJ1-1; no firm D call. This CDR3 contains 14 residues. Germline loops: CDR1 SGHRS, CDR2 YFSETQ. V dropped 0 bases and J dropped 0 bases, with 6 bases sitting between them. The CDR3 DNA reads TGCGCCAGCAGCTTGGAAGGGATGAACACTGAAGCTTTCTTT. This translates into CASSLEGMNTEAFF.

This clone was found a few times. The chain links TRBV30 to TRBJ1-2; D gene ambiguous. Germline lookup yields CDR1 GTSNPN and CDR2 SVGIG (reference sequence). Trimming shortened V by 2 bases and J by 3 bases, and 1 base separated the two germline ends. This CDR3 spans 10 amino acids. The CDR3 protein is CAWSHYGYTF. In DNA, the CDR3 is TGTGCCTGGAGTCACTATGGCTACACCTTC.

V and J are TRBV7-8 and TRBJ2-5; TRBD1 matches at 9 bases. Germline V gene lookup returns CDR1 SGHVS and CDR2 FQNEAQ. This CDR3 is built from 15 residues. The CDR3: CASHRGPGLSGTQYF. In nucleotides, the CDR3 is TGTGCTTCGCACAGGGGGCCGGGACTCTCAGGGACCCAGTACTTC.